This T cell receptor beta chain is from a study of somatic mutations in cytotoxic T cells in rheumatoid arthritis. V was trimmed by 5 bases and J by 2 bases, leaving 3 bases between them. The CDR3 length is 11 residues. Germline CDR1 PRHDT, CDR2 FYEKMQ (reference sequence). Only a few counts were recorded for this clone. Repertoires were generated with immunoSEQ multiplex PCR, while TCRdb's copy carries only in-frame clones and drops some. The table lists about 17,000 clones, 60% to 85% of them singletons. The chain links TRBV13 to TRBJ1-1; D is ambiguous. The source material was CD8+ T cells sorted from blood. The clonotype comes from an adult with rheumatoid arthritis. In nucleotides, the CDR3 is TGTGCCAGCAGCGTTAACACTGAAGCTTTCTTT. It yields the protein CASSVNTEAFF.